This entry describes one T cell receptor beta chain. TCRB transcripts that were expressed got sequenced, as all of the isolated RNA had been reverse transcribed. The table came from immunoSEQ multiplex PCR; TCRdb's copy has only in-frame clones and leaves some out. The table has 120,000 to 150,000 clones, roughly 53% seen once; the top ten hold 0.42%. V was cut by 5 bases and J by 7 bases, with 17 bases left in between. Germline V gene data show CDR1 as SGHTA and CDR2 as FQGNSA. This CDR3 is built from 15 residues. The data were obtained in a study of beta chain features in type 1 diabetes. In all sorted populations, purity surpassed 95%.

Source material: Tregs from blood. The receptor comes from a man between 18 and 29 years old in good health. The rearrangement links TRBV7-2 to TRBJ2-2; tentatively, D is TRBD1 (6 bases). CDR3 nucleotide sequence: TGTGCCAGCAGCACCCTTAGGAACAGGGTCGGGGAGCTGTTTTTT. Translating it yields CASSTLRNRVGELFF.